A single TCR beta chain is shown here with its context. The V end was cut by 4 bases, the J end by 3 bases, with 10 bases between. The CDR3 runs to 15 residues. The germline V gene encodes CDR1 LGHNA and CDR2 YSLEER. The source of the sample is a study of long-term antiretroviral therapy in people with HIV. At the survey level, the v3.0 immunoSEQ assay was run. Only in-frame clones appear in the TCRdb table, and some are missing; sequencing was by immunoSEQ multiplex PCR. The sample includes under 45,000 clones, 94% of them seen just once. This specimen consisted of unsorted PBMCs, obtained around 5 years after starting antiretroviral therapy. The chain recombines TRBV4-3 with TRBJ2-6; D unresolved. The receptor's source is a woman between 50 and 59 years old with HIV. CDR3: CASSPFLGGANVLTF. CDR3 in DNA: TGCGCCAGCAGCCCATTTCTCGGTGGGGCCAACGTCCTGACTTTC.